This T cell receptor (beta chain) was captured in a study of beta chain features in type 1 diabetes. Whole-study results and caveats: All four CD4+ subsets from Type 1 diabetes patients carried moderately but significantly shorter TCRB CDR3s.

CDR3 length: 15 amino acids. Trimming removed 1 base at V and 2 bases at J, with 12 bases between. Germline values: CDR1 SGHVS, CDR2 FNYEAQ. Reverse transcribing all isolated RNA meant expressed TCRB transcripts were sequenced. Sequencing of naive, central memory and regulatory T cell samples gave an average of roughly 3.5 million reads. Only in-frame clones appear in the TCRdb table, and some are missing; sequencing was by immunoSEQ multiplex PCR. The sample shows about 700,000 clones, roughly an eighth of them seen only once. With regard to this clone: Its antigen is unknown.

The sequence came from a man younger than 30 with type 1 diabetes. V is TRBV7-6 and J is TRBJ2-7; perhaps TRBD1 as D (5 bases). The sequencing sample was made of naive CD4+ T cells from blood. Here the CDR3 reads CASSLEDQGTYEQYF. The DNA of the CDR3 is TGTGCCAGCAGCTTAGAGGATCAGGGCACCTACGAGCAGTACTTC.